This TCR beta chain was captured in a study of cytomegalovirus exposure and HLA in healthy donors (TCRdb year 2017). Background for the entire study: According to a later analysis, the 120 or so validation repertoires were produced on the same platform as the approximately 600 repertoires of the first cohort. The study was designed to test whether signatures of past pathogen exposure could be identified by cataloging public T cell receptors. In addition to the first cohort of 666 subjects, a separate validation cohort of approximately 130 different subjects was used. The study combined high-throughput TCR immunosequencing, statistical association of individual TCRs with disease status, and machine learning to predict cytomegalovirus infection status. The paper's findings and limits, for the study overall: The classifier was reported to diagnose cytomegalovirus status with high specificity and sensitivity in both the original and validation cohorts. A few of the identified cytomegalovirus-associated TCR beta chains were confirmed in vitro to be specific for cytomegalovirus antigens. The study gave a list of 150 to 200 TCR beta chains associated with cytomegalovirus. Most TCR sequences were observed very rarely across donors, whereas some public TCRs were present in many individuals. A later analysis had no HLA typing for the validation cohort, so co-occurrence there was scored across all 130 or so repertoires. According to the authors, the approach could potentially be generalized to other disease states and immunological phenotypes. In a later analysis, TCRs clustered in the first cohort were found to also tend to co-occur in the approximately 110 validation repertoires, with 85% to 95% of cluster scores above 0.

Looking up the germline V gene (reference sequence) yields CDR1 SGHAT and CDR2 FQDESV. The CDR3 runs 15 amino acids, cysteine and phenylalanine included. Solely the CDR3 DNA is kept, with 45 bases framed from the first base. Ends trimmed: V by 5 bases, J by 0 bases; bases unmatched to a gene: 6. The donors belonged to the validation cohort of around 130 subjects, which was separate from the roughly 700-subject first cohort. As for this clone: The specificity of this receptor is unknown. The sample holds no much larger clone one base away, and base qualities are not on file.

The library came from the immunoSEQ multiplex PCR assay. The authors' analysis ran thus. A statistical classification framework was developed to diagnose cytomegalovirus status using the catalog of TCR beta chain sequences. The table was pulled from immuneACCESS by TCRdb, which kept in-frame rearrangements only. Such tables lose some clones; where checked, under half of the loss comes from unresolved V genes, and the rest has no known cause. The V and J calls and clone size were taken over from that table, and D and trimming were inferred from the DNA. Within this sample are over 200,000 clones, with 88% of them counted one time only. The ten top clones hold 2.9% of the sample.

The sequenced sample was PBMCs. The rearrangement combines TRBV11-1 with TRBJ1-1; 7 junctional bases match TRBD1. The clonotype originates from a woman younger than 35 in good health and CMV-seronegative. The CDR3 in this case is CASSPRQGLNTEAFF. Here is the DNA: TGTGCCAGCAGCCCGAGACAGGGCCTGAACACTGAAGCTTTCTTT.